This T cell receptor (beta chain) appears in the sequencing data of a study of T cell responses to AZD1222 COVID-19 vaccine. Findings and limits, study-wide: Repertoire collection took place solely once the T cell response had peaked.

Details on this clone: Its antigen is unknown.

Sequencing was performed with immunoSEQ multiplex PCR; in TCRdb, only in-frame clones are kept and a portion is missing. Of 100,000 to 150,000 clones detected, 80% to 90% appear once; the ten largest clones hold under 9.5%. The length of the CDR3 is 15 residues. V trimming: 6 bases; J trimming: 3 bases; junction bases outside the gene matches: 7. Germline V lookup: CDR1 MNHNY, CDR2 SVGAGI (reference sequence). V is TRBV6-6 and J is TRBJ1-5; 8 nucleotides align to TRBD1. The sequence derives from an adult in good health. Sequencing used peripheral blood, obtained on day 0 of AZD1222 vaccination. The CDR3 reads CASSPDRGFNQPQHF. The CDR3 DNA is TGTGCCAGCAGCCCCGACAGGGGCTTCAATCAGCCCCAGCATTTT.